The clone carrying this T cell receptor beta chain was observed at least ten times. This specimen belongs to a study of early T cells in non-severe SARS-CoV-2 infection. Study overall: Sequencing targeted bulk RNA from unsorted whole blood, leaving chains unpaired.

Per germline, CDR1 MGHRA and CDR2 YSYEKL. The germline V and J ends were trimmed by 2 bases and 4 bases, with 5 bases remaining between them. The CDR3 consists of 12 residues. The TCR library protocol was used to attach unique molecular identifiers. These identifiers were attached to individual cDNA molecules. In TCRdb, the 5' RACE reads were re-called with MiXCR into one record per CDR3 protein. The table shows tens of thousands of distinct CDR3 sequences, with about an eighth occurring only once. This sequence originates from an adult who was a healthcare worker with PCR-confirmed SARS-CoV-2 infection or an uninfected control (not recorded which). The chain couples TRBV4-1 to TRBJ1-1, with a tentative D call TRBD1 (5 bases). The specimen was whole blood. This CDR3 is CASSQQGTEAFF. The CDR3 region has the DNA TGCGCCAGCAGCCAACAGGGCACTGAAGCTTTCTTT.